These 5 T cell receptor beta chains were sequenced from one sample in a study of patients and donors after allogeneic stem cell transplantation. MiXCR was run by TCRdb on the RT-PCR reads, yielding one entry per CDR3 protein. The sample holds 400,000 to 500,000 distinct CDR3 sequences, 15% to 20% seen once. Sequenced sample: blood, either unsorted or a sorted T cell fraction (not recorded which). The source of these receptors is a human donor who was either an allogeneic HSCT recipient or a stem cell or donor lymphocyte infusion donor (not recorded which). It is not recorded whose cells these are; they may come from a transplant donor.

This clonotype occurred a few times. The gene calls are TRBV5-1 and TRBJ1-3; 9 nucleotides agree with TRBD1. V gave up 0 bases and J gave up 3 bases; unmatched junction bases: 7. The CDR3 extends over 17 amino acids. Germline V gene sequence: CDR1 SGHRS, CDR2 YFSETQ. The CDR3 bases are TGCGCCAGCAGCTTGGACCGTCGGACAGGGGATGGAAACACCATATATTTT. Amino acid sequence: CASSLDRRTGDGNTIYF.

The chain employs TRBV10-3 and TRBJ1-5, with D maybe TRBD1 (6 bases). V shed 4 bases and J shed 0 bases, with 10 bases lying between them. The germline V gene has CDR1 ENHRY and CDR2 SYGVKD. The CDR3 contains 15 residues. CDR3 sequence: CAISAGGRSNQPQHF. The CDR3 DNA sequence: TGTGCCATCAGTGCGGGGGGCCGTAGCAATCAGCCCCAGCATTTT.

The V call is TRBV15, the J call TRBJ2-7; 7 positions agree with TRBD1. This CDR3 comprises 14 residues. The V gene end was trimmed by 5 bases and the J gene end by 3 bases; junction bases not matched to a gene: 7. Germline loops: CDR1 LNHNV, CDR2 YYDKDF (reference sequence). The CDR3 region has the DNA TGTGCCACCAGCTGGGACAGTAATGGCTACGAGCAGTACTTC. Protein: CATSWDSNGYEQYF.

V usage is TRBV27 and J usage is TRBJ1-1; TRBD1 matches at 7 bases. Trimming at V came to 8 bases and at J to 0 bases, leaving 15 bases not matched to a gene. Looked up from germline, CDR1 is MNHEY and CDR2 is SMNVEV (reference sequence). The CDR3 contains 17 residues. CDR3 coding DNA: TGTGCCAGCTCCTTCAGGACAGGATTAGGGATGAACACTGAAGCTTTCTTT. Its translation is CASSFRTGLGMNTEAFF.

The chain uses TRBV20-1 and TRBJ2-4; D gene ambiguous. V shed 2 bases and J shed 5 bases, with 10 bases lying between them. Germline V gene lookup returns CDR1 DFQATT and CDR2 SNEGSKA (reference sequence). This CDR3 has 13 residues. CDR3: CSARFTGENIQYF. The CDR3 nucleotides are TGCAGTGCTAGATTCACGGGCGAAAACATTCAGTACTTC.